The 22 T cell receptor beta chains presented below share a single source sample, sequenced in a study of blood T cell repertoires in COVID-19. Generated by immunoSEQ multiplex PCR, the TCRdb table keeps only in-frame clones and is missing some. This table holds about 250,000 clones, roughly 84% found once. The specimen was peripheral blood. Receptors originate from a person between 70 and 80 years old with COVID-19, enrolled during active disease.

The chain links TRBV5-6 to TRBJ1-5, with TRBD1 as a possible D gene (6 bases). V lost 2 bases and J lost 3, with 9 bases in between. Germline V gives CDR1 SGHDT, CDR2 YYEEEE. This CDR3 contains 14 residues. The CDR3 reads CASSLGQINQPQHF. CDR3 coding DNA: TGTGCCAGCAGCTTAGGACAGATCAATCAGCCCCAGCATTTT.

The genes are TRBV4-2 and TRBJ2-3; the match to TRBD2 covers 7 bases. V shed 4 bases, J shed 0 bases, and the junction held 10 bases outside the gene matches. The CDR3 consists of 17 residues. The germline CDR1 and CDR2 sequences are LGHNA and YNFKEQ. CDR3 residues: CASSPTLAGQSTDTQYF. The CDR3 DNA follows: TGTGCCAGCAGCCCTACCTTAGCGGGCCAGAGCACAGATACGCAGTATTTT.

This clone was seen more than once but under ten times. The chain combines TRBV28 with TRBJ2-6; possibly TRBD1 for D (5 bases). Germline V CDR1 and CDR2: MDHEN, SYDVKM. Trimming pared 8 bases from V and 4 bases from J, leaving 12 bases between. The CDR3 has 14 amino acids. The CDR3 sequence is CASGRGTGANVLTF. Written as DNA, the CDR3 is TGTGCCAGCGGTAGGGGTACCGGGGCCAACGTCCTGACTTTC.

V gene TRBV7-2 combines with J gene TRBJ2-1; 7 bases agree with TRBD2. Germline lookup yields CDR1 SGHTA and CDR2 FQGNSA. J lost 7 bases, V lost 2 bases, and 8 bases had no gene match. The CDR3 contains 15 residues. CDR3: CASSLTWEGRNEQFF. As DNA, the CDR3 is TGTGCCAGCAGCTTAACCTGGGAGGGCAGAAATGAGCAGTTCTTC. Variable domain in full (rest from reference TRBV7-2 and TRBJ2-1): GAGVSQSPSNKVTEKGKDVELRCDPISGHTALYWYRQSLGQGLEFLIYFQGNSAPDKSGLPSDRFSAERTGGSVSTLTIQRTQQEDSAVYLCASSLTWEGRNEQFFGPGTRLTVL.

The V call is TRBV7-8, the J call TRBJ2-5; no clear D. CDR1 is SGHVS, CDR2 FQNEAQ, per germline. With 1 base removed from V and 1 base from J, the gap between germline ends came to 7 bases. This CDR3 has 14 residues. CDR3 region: CASSLGSVQETQYF. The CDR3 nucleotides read TGTGCCAGCAGCTTAGGCAGCGTCCAAGAGACCCAGTACTTC.

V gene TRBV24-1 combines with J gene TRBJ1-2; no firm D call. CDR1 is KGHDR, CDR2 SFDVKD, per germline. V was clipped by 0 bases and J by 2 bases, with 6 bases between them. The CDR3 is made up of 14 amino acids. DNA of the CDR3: TGTGCCACCAGTGATTTGAGCGCAAACTATGGCTACACCTTC. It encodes CATSDLSANYGYTF.

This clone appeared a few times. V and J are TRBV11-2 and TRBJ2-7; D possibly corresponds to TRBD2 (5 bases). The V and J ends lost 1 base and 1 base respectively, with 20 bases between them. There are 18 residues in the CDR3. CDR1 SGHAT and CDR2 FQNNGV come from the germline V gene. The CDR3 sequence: CASSLVVALPGSSYEQYF. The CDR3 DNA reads TGTGCCAGCAGCTTAGTTGTTGCTTTGCCGGGGTCTTCCTACGAGCAGTACTTC.

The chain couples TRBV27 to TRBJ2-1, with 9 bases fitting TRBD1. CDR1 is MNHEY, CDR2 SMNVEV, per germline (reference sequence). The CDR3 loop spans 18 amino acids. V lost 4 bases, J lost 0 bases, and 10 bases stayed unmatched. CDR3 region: CASSSTRDRASSYNEQFF. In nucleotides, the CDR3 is TGTGCCAGCAGTTCCACTCGGGACAGGGCGAGCTCCTACAATGAGCAGTTCTTC.

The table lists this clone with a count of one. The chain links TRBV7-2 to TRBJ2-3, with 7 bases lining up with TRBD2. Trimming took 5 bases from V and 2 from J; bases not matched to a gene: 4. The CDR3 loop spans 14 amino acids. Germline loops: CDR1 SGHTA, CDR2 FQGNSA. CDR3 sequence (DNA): TGTGCCAGCAGCGTCCTAGCGGACACAGATACGCAGTATTTT. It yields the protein CASSVLADTDTQYF.

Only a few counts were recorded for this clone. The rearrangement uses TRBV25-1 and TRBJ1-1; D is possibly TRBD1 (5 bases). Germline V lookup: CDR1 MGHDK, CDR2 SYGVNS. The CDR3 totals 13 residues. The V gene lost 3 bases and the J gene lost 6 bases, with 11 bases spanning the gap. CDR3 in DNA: TGTGCCAGCAGTGACAGGGCTCGGCCTGAAGCTTTCTTT. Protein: CASSDRARPEAFF.

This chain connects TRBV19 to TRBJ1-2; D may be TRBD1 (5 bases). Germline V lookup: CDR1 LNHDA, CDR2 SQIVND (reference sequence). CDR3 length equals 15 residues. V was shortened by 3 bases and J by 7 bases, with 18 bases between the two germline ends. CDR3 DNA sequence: TGTGCCAGTAGTATTAGGGGCAGTGATATGGCTGGCTACACCTTC. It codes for CASSIRGSDMAGYTF.

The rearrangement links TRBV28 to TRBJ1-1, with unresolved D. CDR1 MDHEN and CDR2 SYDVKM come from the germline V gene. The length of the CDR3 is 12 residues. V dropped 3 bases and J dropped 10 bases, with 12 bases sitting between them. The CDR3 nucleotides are TGTGCCAGCAGTTTTTTAAACAGCTTAGCTTTCTTT. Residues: CASSFLNSLAFF.

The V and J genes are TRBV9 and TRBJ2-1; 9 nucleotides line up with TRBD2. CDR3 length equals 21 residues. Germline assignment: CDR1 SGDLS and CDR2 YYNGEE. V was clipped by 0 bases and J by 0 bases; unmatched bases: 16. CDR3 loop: CASSVVPWREGLFASYNEQFF. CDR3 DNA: TGTGCCAGCAGCGTAGTCCCGTGGCGGGAGGGCCTCTTTGCCTCCTACAATGAGCAGTTCTTC.

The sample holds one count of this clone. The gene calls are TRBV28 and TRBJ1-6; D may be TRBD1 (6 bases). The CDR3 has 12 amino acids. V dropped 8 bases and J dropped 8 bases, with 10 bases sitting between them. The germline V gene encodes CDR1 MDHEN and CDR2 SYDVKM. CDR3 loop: CASRDMYSPLHF. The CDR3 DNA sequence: TGTGCCAGCCGGGACATGTATTCACCCCTCCACTTT.

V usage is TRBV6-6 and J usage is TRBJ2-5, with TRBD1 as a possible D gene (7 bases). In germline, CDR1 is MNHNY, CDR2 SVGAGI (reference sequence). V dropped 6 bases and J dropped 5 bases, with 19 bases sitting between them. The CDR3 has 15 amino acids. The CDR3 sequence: CASRPNQGGRETQYF. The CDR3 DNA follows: TGTGCCAGCAGGCCTAACCAGGGGGGAAGGGAGACCCAGTACTTC.

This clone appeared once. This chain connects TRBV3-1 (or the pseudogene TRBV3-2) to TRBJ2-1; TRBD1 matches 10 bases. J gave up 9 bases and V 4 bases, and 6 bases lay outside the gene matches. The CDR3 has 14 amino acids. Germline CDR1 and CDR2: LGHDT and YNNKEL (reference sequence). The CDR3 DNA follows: TGTGCCAGCAGCCTCGGACAGGGGGTTGGTGAGCAGTTCTTC. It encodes CASSLGQGVGEQFF.

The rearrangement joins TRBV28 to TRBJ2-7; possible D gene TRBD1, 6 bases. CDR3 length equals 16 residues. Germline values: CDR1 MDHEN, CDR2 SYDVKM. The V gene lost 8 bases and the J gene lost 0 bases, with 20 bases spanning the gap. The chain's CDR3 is CASSAPKAGASYEQYF. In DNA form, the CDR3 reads TGTGCCAGCTCCGCCCCTAAGGCAGGGGCCTCCTACGAGCAGTACTTC.

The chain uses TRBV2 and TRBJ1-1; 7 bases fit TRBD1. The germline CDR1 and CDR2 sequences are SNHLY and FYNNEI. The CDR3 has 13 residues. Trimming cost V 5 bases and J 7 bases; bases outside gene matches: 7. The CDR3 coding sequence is TGTGCCAGCAGTCGCCTTCGACAGGGTGAAGCTTTCTTT. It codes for CASSRLRQGEAFF.

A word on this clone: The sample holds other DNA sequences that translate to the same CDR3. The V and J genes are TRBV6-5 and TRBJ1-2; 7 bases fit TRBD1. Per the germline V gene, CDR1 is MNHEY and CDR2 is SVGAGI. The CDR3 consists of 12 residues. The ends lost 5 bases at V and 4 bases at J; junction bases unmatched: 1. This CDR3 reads CASSRQGYGYTF. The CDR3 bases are TGTGCCAGCAGTAGACAGGGCTATGGCTACACCTTC.

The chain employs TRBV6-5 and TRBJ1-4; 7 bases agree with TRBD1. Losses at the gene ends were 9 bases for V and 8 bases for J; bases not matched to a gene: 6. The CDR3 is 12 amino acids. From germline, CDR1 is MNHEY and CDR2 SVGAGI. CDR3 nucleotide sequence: TGTGCCAGTAACAGGGGTCAGGAAAAACTGTTTTTT. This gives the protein CASNRGQEKLFF.

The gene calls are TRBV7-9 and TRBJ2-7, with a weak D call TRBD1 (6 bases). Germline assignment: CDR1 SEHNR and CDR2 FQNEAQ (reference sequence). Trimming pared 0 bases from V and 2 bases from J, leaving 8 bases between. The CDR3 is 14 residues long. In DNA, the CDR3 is TGTGCCAGCAGCTTAGCGGGACAAACCTACGAGCAGTACTTC. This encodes CASSLAGQTYEQYF.

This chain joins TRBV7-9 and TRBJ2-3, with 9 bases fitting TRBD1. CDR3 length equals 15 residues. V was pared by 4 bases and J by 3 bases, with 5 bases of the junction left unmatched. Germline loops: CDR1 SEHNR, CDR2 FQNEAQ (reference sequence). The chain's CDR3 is CASSSGTGRTDTQYF. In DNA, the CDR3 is TGTGCCAGCAGCTCCGGGACAGGGAGGACAGATACGCAGTATTTT.